Listed here are 23 T cell receptor beta chains from one sample, sequenced in a study of T-cell memory formation after mild COVID-19. A single record per CDR3 protein comes from TCRdb applying MiXCR to the 5' RACE reads. Counted here are some 310,000 distinct CDR3 sequences, approximately 22% occurring once; the ten biggest clones make up 21%. Input material: PBMCs or a T cell subset sorted from them (not recorded which). The receptor set was obtained from a man aged 18 to 35 who had mild COVID-19 (a few samples of this study predate the infection). Cell type and time point are not known.

As to this clonotype: This may come from a read error, since a much larger clone is one base off. The chain links TRBV7-3 to TRBJ2-3; TRBD2 might be the D (5 bases). The ends were cut back, 2 bases at V and 4 bases at J, with 13 bases in the middle. The germline gives CDR1 SGHTA, CDR2 FQGTGA. The CDR3 is made up of 15 amino acids. The CDR3 sequence is CASSLLSGSPDTQYF. As DNA, the CDR3 is TGTGCCAGCAGCTTACTTTCGGGGAGCCCAGATACGCAGTATTTT. Together with reference TRBV7-3 and TRBJ2-3, the CDR3 gives the full variable domain: GAGVSQTPSNKVTEKGKYVELRCDPISGHTALYWYRQSLGQGPEFLIYFQGTGAADDSGLPNDRFFAVRPEGSVSTLKIQRTERGDSAVYLCASSLLSGSPDTQYFGPGTRLTVL.

The chain joins TRBV20-1 to TRBJ2-3; 11 nucleotides agree with TRBD2. The V and J ends lost 6 bases and 3 bases, in that order; junction bases with no gene match: 8. Germline V gives CDR1 DFQATT, CDR2 SNEGSKA (reference sequence). The CDR3 sequence is 15 residues long. The CDR3 loop reads CSASTSGRATDTQYF. In DNA, the CDR3 is TGCAGTGCGTCCACTAGCGGGAGAGCTACAGATACGCAGTATTTT.

J is TRBJ2-4 and V is TRBV5-8; D uncertain. Germline CDR1 and CDR2: SGHTS and YDEGEE. This CDR3 has 12 residues. V lost 4 bases and J lost 7, with 9 bases in between. CDR3 protein: CASSLRSNIQYF. The CDR3 nucleotides are TGTGCCAGCAGCCTCAGGTCTAACATTCAGTACTTC. The full variable domain, completed using reference TRBV5-8 and TRBJ2-4, is EAGVTQSPTHLIKTRGQQATLRCSPISGHTSVYWYQQALGLGLQFLLWYDEGEERNRGNFPPRFSGRQFPNYSSELNVNALELEDSALYLCASSLRSNIQYFGAGTRLSVL.

The chain combines TRBV15 with TRBJ2-5; a possible D gene is TRBD2 (7 bases). This CDR3 has 15 residues. Germline V gene lookup returns CDR1 LNHNV and CDR2 YYDKDF (reference sequence). V lost 2 bases and J lost 5, with 15 bases in between. The CDR3 region is CATSRTRGAGETQYF. The CDR3 DNA follows: TGTGCCACCAGCAGAACTCGGGGGGCGGGGGAGACCCAGTACTTC.

V and J are TRBV7-2 and TRBJ2-5; TRBD2 might be the D (6 bases). The V end was cut by 2 bases, the J end by 5 bases, with 18 bases between. The V gene's germline CDR1 is SGHTA and CDR2 FQGNSA. The CDR3 consists of 16 residues. The CDR3 bases are TGTGCCAGCAGCTTACCAAGACTAGGTCGTCTTGAGACCCAGTACTTC. This translates into CASSLPRLGRLETQYF.

This clonotype was recorded a few times. The chain has TRBV27 and TRBJ1-4; D gene ambiguous. V lost 3 bases and J lost 4, with 12 bases in between. Germline-derived CDR1 and CDR2 are MNHEY and SMNVEV (reference sequence). This CDR3 has 15 amino acids. DNA for the CDR3: TGTGCCAGCAGTTTCCTCGGGAGGTATAATGAAAAACTGTTTTTT. Its protein is CASSFLGRYNEKLFF.

This clonotype has only a few counts. The chain couples TRBV12-3 or TRBV12-4 to TRBJ1-2; 10 nucleotides match TRBD1. Germline trimming cut 7 bases from V and 5 bases from J; bases unmatched to any gene: 4. The CDR3 has 13 amino acids. DNA for the CDR3: TGTGCCAGCATCGAGGGACAGGGGTATGGCTACACCTTC. It encodes CASIEGQGYGYTF.

V is TRBV9 and J is TRBJ2-3; a weak D match, TRBD2 (5 bases). Germline V gene data show CDR1 as SGDLS and CDR2 as YYNGEE. V lost 2 bases and J 4 bases, leaving 8 bases between the germline ends. The CDR3 extends over 13 amino acids. Here the CDR3 DNA reads TGTGCCAGCAGCGTCCTAGCTGCAGATACGCAGTATTTT. Translated: CASSVLAADTQYF.

This clonotype was seen a few times. V and J are TRBV18 and TRBJ1-1; D might be TRBD1 (6 bases). Germline CDR1 KGHSH, CDR2 LQKENI. Trimming removed 2 bases at V and 4 bases at J, with 11 bases between. The CDR3 runs to 14 residues. Here the CDR3 DNA reads TGTGCCAGCTCACCAAGCGGGGGCCTCACTGAAGCTTTCTTT. The encoded protein is CASSPSGGLTEAFF.

This clonotype was recorded a few times. As DNA, the CDR3 is TGTGCCAGCAGTTACGCGCAGGGTGGCTCCCTCGAGCAGTACTTC. It is translated as CASSYAQGGSLEQYF. This sequence joins TRBV6-2 or TRBV6-3 and TRBJ2-7, with D perhaps TRBD1 (5 bases). Germline CDR1 reads MNHEY; CDR2 reads SVGEGT. With 2 bases removed from V and 6 bases from J, the gap between germline ends came to 17 bases. CDR3 length: 15 residues.

This clonotype was seen at least ten times. J is TRBJ2-3 and V is TRBV7-2; TRBD2 aligns across 8 bases. CDR1 SGHTA and CDR2 FQGNSA come from the germline V gene. CDR3 length equals 15 residues. Trimming took 5 bases from V and 4 from J; bases not matched to a gene: 8. The CDR3 loop reads CASSPSGGLADTQYF. In nucleotides, the CDR3 is TGTGCCAGCAGCCCTTCGGGGGGGCTAGCAGATACGCAGTATTTT.

The rearrangement joins TRBV4-3 to TRBJ2-3; no firm D call. The CDR3 is 12 residues long. The germline V gene has CDR1 LGHNA and CDR2 YSLEER. V was shortened by 5 bases and J by 4 bases, with 7 bases between the two germline ends. CDR3 bases: TGCGCCAGCAGCTCCAAAGCAGATACGCAGTATTTT. The encoded protein is CASSSKADTQYF.

The chain joins TRBV19 to TRBJ1-5, with a weak D call TRBD1 (6 bases). V was pared by 5 bases and J by 4 bases, with 9 bases between. Per germline, CDR1 LNHDA and CDR2 SQIVND (reference sequence). The CDR3 is 13 amino acids. CDR3 bases: TGTGCCAGTAGTCCAGGGGTAAATCAGCCCCAGCATTTT. Translated: CASSPGVNQPQHF.

This rearrangement joins TRBV4-3 to TRBJ1-5; D is uncertain. CDR1 and CDR2 from the germline V gene are LGHNA and YSLEER. The CDR3 spans 15 residues. V was pared by 0 bases and J by 1 base, with 7 bases between. The CDR3 nucleotides read TGCGCCAGCAGCCAAGAATACGGGAGCAATCAGCCCCAGCATTTT. Its protein product is CASSQEYGSNQPQHF.

This clonotype was recorded at least ten times. The genes are TRBV5-1 and TRBJ2-4, with unresolved D. The CDR3 has 13 residues. V was trimmed by 4 bases and J by 3 bases, leaving 8 bases between them. CDR1 and CDR2 from the germline V gene are SGHRS and YFSETQ. The CDR3 loop is CASSISDKNIQYF. The CDR3 nucleotides are TGCGCCAGCAGCATTTCGGACAAAAACATTCAGTACTTC.

There are a few counts of this clonotype. The chain has TRBV9 and TRBJ1-5, with D possibly TRBD1 on 5 matching bases. Looked up from germline, CDR1 is SGDLS and CDR2 is YYNGEE. The CDR3 length is 15 residues. The V end lost 2 bases, the J end lost 7 bases, and 16 bases lay between the germline ends. CDR3 coding DNA: TGTGCCAGCAGCGTGGAGGGGTATTCGGGACAGCCCCAGCATTTT. Its protein product is CASSVEGYSGQPQHF.

The chain joins TRBV7-3 to TRBJ2-3; the match to TRBD1 covers 7 bases. Germline V CDR1 and CDR2: SGHTA, FQGTGA. The CDR3 runs 17 residues. The V and J ends lost 4 bases and 5 bases, in that order; junction bases with no gene match: 15. This CDR3 reads CASSSIGDRALRDTQYF. The CDR3, as DNA: TGTGCCAGCAGCTCCATTGGCGACAGGGCCCTACGAGATACGCAGTATTTT. Full variable domain (rest looked up from reference TRBV7-3 and TRBJ2-3): GAGVSQTPSNKVTEKGKYVELRCDPISGHTALYWYRQSLGQGPEFLIYFQGTGAADDSGLPNDRFFAVRPEGSVSTLKIQRTERGDSAVYLCASSSIGDRALRDTQYFGPGTRLTVL.

This clonotype was found a few times. V usage is TRBV7-8 and J usage is TRBJ1-6; D gene ambiguous. CDR1 and CDR2 (germline): SGHVS, FQNEAQ. V lost 5 bases to trimming and J lost 7 bases, with 12 bases between them. There are 14 residues in the CDR3. As DNA, the CDR3 is TGTGCCAGCAGCCCAGCTGACGGGAATTCACCCCTCCACTTT. This translates into CASSPADGNSPLHF. Filled out from reference TRBV7-8 and TRBJ1-6, the complete variable domain reads GAGVSQSPRYKVAKRGQDVALRCDPISGHVSLFWYQQALGQGPEFLTYFQNEAQLDKSGLPSDRFFAERPEGSVSTLKIQRTQQEDSAVYLCASSPADGNSPLHFGNGTRLTVT.

Ten or more counts support this clonotype. The chain is built from TRBV27 and TRBJ1-2, with unresolved D. CDR3 length: 13 residues. Germline CDR1 is MNHEY and CDR2 is SMNVEV (reference sequence). Trimming removed 0 bases at V and 4 bases at J, with 6 bases between. Here the CDR3 reads CASSLSDGYGYTF. CDR3 bases: TGTGCCAGCAGTTTATCTGACGGCTATGGCTACACCTTC.

This chain connects TRBV30 to TRBJ2-2, with TRBD1 as a possible D gene (5 bases). The germline V gene encodes CDR1 GTSNPN and CDR2 SVGIG (reference sequence). V gave up 3 bases and J gave up 3 bases, with 11 bases separating them. The CDR3 sequence is 14 residues long. CDR3 DNA: TGTGCCTGGAGGCGTGACAGATACACCGGGGAGCTGTTTTTT. It yields the protein CAWRRDRYTGELFF.

The chain uses TRBV19 and TRBJ2-7, with D perhaps matching TRBD1 (5 bases). This CDR3 region has 13 residues. Trimming pared 8 bases from V and 2 bases from J, leaving 13 bases between. CDR1 and CDR2 (germline): LNHDA, SQIVND (reference sequence). The CDR3 reads CASSMDIAYEQYF. CDR3 coding DNA: TGTGCCAGTTCTATGGACATCGCCTACGAGCAGTACTTC.

This clonotype was observed a few times. The chain uses TRBV7-2 and TRBJ1-6; 8 bases are shared with TRBD1. The germline CDR1 and CDR2 sequences are SGHTA and FQGNSA. With 5 bases clipped from V and 8 bases from J, the junction kept 8 bases outside the gene matches. The CDR3 runs to 15 residues. The CDR3 spells CASSVLGTGYSPLHF. As DNA, the CDR3 is TGTGCCAGCAGCGTACTCGGGACAGGTTATTCACCCCTCCACTTT. Filled out from reference TRBV7-2 and TRBJ1-6, the complete variable domain reads GAGVSQSPSNKVTEKGKDVELRCDPISGHTALYWYRQSLGQGLEFLIYFQGNSAPDKSGLPSDRFSAERTGGSVSTLTIQRTQQEDSAVYLCASSVLGTGYSPLHFGNGTRLTVT.

The table lists this clonotype with a few counts. The genes are TRBV6-4 and TRBJ1-1, with D maybe TRBD1 (6 bases). Trimming removed 5 bases at V and 4 bases at J, with 20 bases between. The length of the CDR3 is 16 residues. CDR1 is MRHNA and CDR2 is SNTAGT in the germline V gene. The CDR3 loop reads CASSPHPGGQSTEAFF. CDR3 DNA: TGTGCCAGCAGTCCGCACCCAGGAGGACAGAGCACTGAAGCTTTCTTT.